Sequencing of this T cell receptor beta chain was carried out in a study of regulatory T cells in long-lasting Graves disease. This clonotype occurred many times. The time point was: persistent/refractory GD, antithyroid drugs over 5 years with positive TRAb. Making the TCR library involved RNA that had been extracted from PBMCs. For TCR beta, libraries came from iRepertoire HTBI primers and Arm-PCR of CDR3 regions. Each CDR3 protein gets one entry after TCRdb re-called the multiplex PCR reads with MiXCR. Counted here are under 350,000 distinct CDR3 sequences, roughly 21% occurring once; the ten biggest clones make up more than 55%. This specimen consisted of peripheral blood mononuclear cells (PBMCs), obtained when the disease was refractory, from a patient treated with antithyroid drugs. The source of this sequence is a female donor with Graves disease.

For the CDR3, the DNA is TGTGCCAGCATTGACCCCGCGCTGGTAGCTTTCTTT. Translated: CASIDPALVAFF. This chain uses TRBV28 with TRBJ1-1; D is unresolved. The CDR3 is 12 residues long. Germline-derived CDR1 and CDR2 are MDHEN and SYDVKM. Trimming removed 7 bases from V and 10 bases from J, with 16 bases in between.